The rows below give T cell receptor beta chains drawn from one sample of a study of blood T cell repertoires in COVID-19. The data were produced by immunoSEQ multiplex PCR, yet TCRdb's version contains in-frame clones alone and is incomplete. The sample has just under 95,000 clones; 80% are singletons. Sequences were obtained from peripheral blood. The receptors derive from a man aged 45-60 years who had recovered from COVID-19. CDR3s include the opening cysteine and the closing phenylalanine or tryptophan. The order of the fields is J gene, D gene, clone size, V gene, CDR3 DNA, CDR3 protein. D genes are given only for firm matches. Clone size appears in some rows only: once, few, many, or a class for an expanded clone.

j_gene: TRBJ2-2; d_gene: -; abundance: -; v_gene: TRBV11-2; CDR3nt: TGTGCCAGCAGCCGAGATTTGGTCGGGGAGCTGTTTTTT; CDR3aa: CASSRDLVGELFF
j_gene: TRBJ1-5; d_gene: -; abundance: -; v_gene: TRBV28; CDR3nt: TGTGCCAGCATTAGTTCGACAGGTCTCAATCAGCCCCAGCATTTT; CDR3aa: CASISSTGLNQPQHF
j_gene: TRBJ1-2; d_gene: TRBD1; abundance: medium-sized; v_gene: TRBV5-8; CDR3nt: TGTGCCAGCAGCTTCCCTTATCGGACAGGGGATGGCTACACCTTC; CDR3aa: CASSFPYRTGDGYTF
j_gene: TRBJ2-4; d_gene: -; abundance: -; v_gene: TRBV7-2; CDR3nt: TGTGCCAGCAGCCCCTCCAGAGCCAAAAACATTCAGTACTTC; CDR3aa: CASSPSRAKNIQYF
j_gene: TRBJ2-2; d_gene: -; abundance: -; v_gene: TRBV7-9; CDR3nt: TGTGCCAGCCGCTTTGGGGCAGGGCGCACCGGGGAGCTGTTTTTT; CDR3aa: CASRFGAGRTGELFF
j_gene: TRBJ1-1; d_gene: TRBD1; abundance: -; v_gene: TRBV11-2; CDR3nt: TGTGCCAGCAGCAGGACAGGGAACACTGAAGCTTTCTTT; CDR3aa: CASSRTGNTEAFF
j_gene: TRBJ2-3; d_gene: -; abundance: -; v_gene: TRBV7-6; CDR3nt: TGTGCCAGCAGCGGCCGCACAGATACGCAGTATTTT; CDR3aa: CASSGRTDTQYF
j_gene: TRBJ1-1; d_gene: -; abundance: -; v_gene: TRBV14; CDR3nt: TGTGCCAGCAGCCCAGTACAGGGTTTAAGGGGTGAAGCTTTCTTT; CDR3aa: CASSPVQGLRGEAFF
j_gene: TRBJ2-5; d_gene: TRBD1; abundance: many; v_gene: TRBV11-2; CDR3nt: TGTGCCAGCAGCTCATATCGGGACAGGGGAAAAGAGACCCAGTACTTC; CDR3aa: CASSSYRDRGKETQYF
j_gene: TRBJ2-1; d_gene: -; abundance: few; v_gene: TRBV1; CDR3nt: TGCACCAGCAGCCAACTAGGTAGGTCCTACAATGAGCAGTTCTTC; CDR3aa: CTSSQLGRSYNEQFF
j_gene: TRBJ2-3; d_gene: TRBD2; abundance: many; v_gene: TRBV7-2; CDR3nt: TGTGCCAGCAGCTTTAGCGGGGCTAACACAGATACGCAGTATTTT; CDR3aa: CASSFSGANTDTQYF
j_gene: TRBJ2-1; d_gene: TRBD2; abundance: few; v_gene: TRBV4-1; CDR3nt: TGCGCCAGCAGCCCGATGAGGGAGGGCAATGAGCAGTTCTTC; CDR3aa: CASSPMREGNEQFF
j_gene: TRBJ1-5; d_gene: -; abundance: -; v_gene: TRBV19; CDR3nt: TGTGCCAGTAGTATCCGGGGAGTCAATCAGCCCCAGCATTTT; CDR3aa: CASSIRGVNQPQHF
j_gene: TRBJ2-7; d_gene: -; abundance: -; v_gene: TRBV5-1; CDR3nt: TGCGCCAGCAGCCCCGGGACTCAGAGCTCCTACGAGCAGTACTTC; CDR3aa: CASSPGTQSSYEQYF
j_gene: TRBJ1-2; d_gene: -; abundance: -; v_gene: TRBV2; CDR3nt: TGTGCCAGCAGTGTTTCGGGATTCTATGGCTACACCTTC; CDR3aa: CASSVSGFYGYTF
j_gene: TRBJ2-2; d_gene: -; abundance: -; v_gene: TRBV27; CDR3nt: TGTGCCAGCAGGGCCACAAGGGGCGGGGAGCTGTTTTTT; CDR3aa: CASRATRGGELFF
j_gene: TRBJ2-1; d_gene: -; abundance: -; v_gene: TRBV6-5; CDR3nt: TGTGCCAGCAAACAGACCAGCAATGAGCAGTTCTTC; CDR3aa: CASKQTSNEQFF
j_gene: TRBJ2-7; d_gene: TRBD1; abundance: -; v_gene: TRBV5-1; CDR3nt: TGCGCCAGCAGCAAGGGACAGGGGGCCTACGAGCAGTACTTC; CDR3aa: CASSKGQGAYEQYF
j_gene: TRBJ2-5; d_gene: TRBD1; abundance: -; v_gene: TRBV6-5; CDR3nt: TGTGCCAGCAGTTACCGGACAGGAGAGACCCAGTACTTC; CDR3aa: CASSYRTGETQYF
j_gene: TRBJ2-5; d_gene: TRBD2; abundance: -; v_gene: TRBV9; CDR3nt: TGTGCCAGCAGCGCACTAGCGGGACTGGAGACCCAGTACTTC; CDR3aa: CASSALAGLETQYF
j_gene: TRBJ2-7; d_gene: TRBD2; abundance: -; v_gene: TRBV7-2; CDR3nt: TGTGCCAGCAGCTTGGGGCGGGAGGGGCCGAGCGAGCAGTACTTC; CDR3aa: CASSLGREGPSEQYF
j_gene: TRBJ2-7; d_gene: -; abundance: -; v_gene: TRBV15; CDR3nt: TGTGCCACCAGCAGAGCTAGCAACGAGCAGTACTTC; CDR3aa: CATSRASNEQYF
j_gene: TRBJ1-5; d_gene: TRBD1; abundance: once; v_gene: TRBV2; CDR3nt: TGTGCCAGCACTGGACAGGCGGGTAGCAATCAGCCCCAGCATTTT; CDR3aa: CASTGQAGSNQPQHF
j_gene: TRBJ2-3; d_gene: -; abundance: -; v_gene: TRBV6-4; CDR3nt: TGTGCCAGCAGTGACTCGGCGGGGATCAGTCCCCATACGCAGTATTTT; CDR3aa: CASSDSAGISPHTQYF
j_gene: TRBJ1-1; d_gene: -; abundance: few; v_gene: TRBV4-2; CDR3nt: TGTGCCAGCAGCACCCACCCCACACTGAACACTGAAGCTTTCTTT; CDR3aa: CASSTHPTLNTEAFF
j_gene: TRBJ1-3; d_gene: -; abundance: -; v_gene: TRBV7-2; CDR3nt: TGTGCCAGCAGCTTAGGGTATTTAGCCTCTGGAAACACCATATATTTT; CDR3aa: CASSLGYLASGNTIYF
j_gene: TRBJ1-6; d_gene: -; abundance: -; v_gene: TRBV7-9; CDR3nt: TGTGCCAGCAGCTCGACGGGGTATAATTCACCCCTCCACTTT; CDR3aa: CASSSTGYNSPLHF
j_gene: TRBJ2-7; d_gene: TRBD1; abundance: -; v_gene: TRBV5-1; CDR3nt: TGCGCCAGCAGCTTGGAAGGGGGCGGGTACGAGCAGTACTTC; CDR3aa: CASSLEGGGYEQYF
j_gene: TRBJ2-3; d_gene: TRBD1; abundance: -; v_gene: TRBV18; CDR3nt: TGTGCCAGCTCACCCCGGGACAGGAGGGCAGATACGCAGTATTTT; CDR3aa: CASSPRDRRADTQYF
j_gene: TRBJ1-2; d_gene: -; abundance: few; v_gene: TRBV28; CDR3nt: TGTGCCAGCAGCCAATCATCCCGCTGGGTGGAGGGCTACACCTTC; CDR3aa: CASSQSSRWVEGYTF
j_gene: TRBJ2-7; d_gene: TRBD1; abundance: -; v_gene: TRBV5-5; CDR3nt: TGTGCCAGCAGCGCCGGTGGGACAGGGGGGTACGAGCAGTACTTC; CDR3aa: CASSAGGTGGYEQYF
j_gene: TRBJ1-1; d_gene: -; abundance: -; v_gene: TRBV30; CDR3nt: TGTGCCTGGAGTGCACAGGGGAACACTGAAGCTTTCTTT; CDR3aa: CAWSAQGNTEAFF
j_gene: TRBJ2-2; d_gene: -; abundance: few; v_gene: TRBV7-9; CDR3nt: TGTGCCAGCAGCCCGGACACCGGGGAGCTGTTTTTT; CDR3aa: CASSPDTGELFF
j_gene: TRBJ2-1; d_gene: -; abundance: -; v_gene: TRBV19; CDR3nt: TGTGCCAGTAGTGTGACTCCCGCGACTTACAATGAGCAGTTCTTC; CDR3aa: CASSVTPATYNEQFF
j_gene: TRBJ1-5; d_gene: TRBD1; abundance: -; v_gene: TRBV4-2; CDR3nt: TGTGCCAGCAGCCAAGAGTCGACAGGGACCATTAGCAATCAGCCCCAGCATTTT; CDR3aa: CASSQESTGTISNQPQHF
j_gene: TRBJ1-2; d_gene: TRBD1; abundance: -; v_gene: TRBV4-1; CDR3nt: TGCGCCAGCAGCCGGGACAGCTTATATGGCTACACCTTC; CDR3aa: CASSRDSLYGYTF
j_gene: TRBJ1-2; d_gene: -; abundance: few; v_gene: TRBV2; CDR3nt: TGTGCCAGCAATAGGGGCGATGGCTACACCTTC; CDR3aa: CASNRGDGYTF
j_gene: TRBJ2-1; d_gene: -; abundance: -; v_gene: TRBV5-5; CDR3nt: TGTGCCAGCAGCCAGCCCGAAGGGAGGAGCTGGAATGAGCAGTTCTTC; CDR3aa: CASSQPEGRSWNEQFF
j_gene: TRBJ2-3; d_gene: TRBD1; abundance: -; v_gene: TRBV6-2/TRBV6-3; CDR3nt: TGTGCCAGCAGCGACAGGGGAGCGAGCACAGATACGCAGTATTTT; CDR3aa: CASSDRGASTDTQYF
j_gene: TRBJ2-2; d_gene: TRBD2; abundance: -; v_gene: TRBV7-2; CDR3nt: TGTGCCAGCAGCCATGGCCGGGGGGACACCGGGGAGCTGTTTTTT; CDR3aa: CASSHGRGDTGELFF
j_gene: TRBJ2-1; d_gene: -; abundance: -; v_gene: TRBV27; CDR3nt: TGTGCCAGCAGGGCGGGATTGGATGAGCAGTTCTTC; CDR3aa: CASRAGLDEQFF
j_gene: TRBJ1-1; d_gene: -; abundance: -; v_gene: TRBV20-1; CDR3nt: TGCAGTGCTAGTCCTTACATGAACACTGAAGCTTTCTTT; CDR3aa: CSASPYMNTEAFF
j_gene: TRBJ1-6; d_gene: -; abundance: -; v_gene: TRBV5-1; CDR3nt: TGCGCCAGCAGGGAAAGTGACGGGGAATATTCACCCCTCCACTTT; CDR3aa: CASRESDGEYSPLHF
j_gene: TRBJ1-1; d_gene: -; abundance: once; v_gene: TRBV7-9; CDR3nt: TGTGCCAGCACCAATGCCCGAGGGAGCACTGAAGCTTTCTTT; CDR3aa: CASTNARGSTEAFF
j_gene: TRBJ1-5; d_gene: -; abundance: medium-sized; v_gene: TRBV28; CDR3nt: TGTGCCAGCAGTTTAGTCCCTGCAGCGGGGCCCCAGCATTTT; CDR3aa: CASSLVPAAGPQHF
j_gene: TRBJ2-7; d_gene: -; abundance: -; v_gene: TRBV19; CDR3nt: TGTGCCAGTAGTAGCGAGGAGACCTCTTTAGGCGAGCAGTACTTC; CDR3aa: CASSSEETSLGEQYF
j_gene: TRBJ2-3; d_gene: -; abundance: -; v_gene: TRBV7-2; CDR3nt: TGTGCCAGCAGCTTATCTTATAGTGGAGATACGCAGTATTTT; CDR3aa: CASSLSYSGDTQYF